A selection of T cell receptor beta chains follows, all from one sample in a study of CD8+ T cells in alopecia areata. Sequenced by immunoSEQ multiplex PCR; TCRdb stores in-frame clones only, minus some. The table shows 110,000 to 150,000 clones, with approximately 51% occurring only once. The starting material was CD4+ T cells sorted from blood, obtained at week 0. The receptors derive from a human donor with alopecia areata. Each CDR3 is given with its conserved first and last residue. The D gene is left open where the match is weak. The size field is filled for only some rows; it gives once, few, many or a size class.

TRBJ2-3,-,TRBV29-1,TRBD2,TGCAGCGTTGAATCGGGGGGTGCAGATACGCAGTATTTT,CSVESGGADTQYF
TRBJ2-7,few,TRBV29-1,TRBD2,TGCAGCGTTGTAGCGGGAGGGGACGAGCAGTACTTC,CSVVAGGDEQYF
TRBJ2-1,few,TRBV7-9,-,TGTGCCAGCAGTCCTAGGATTCCAGCTGAGCAGTTCTTC,CASSPRIPAEQFF
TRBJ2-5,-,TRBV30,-,TGTGCCTGGAACAAAATTGGGGGGAGGGAGACCCAGTACTTC,CAWNKIGGRETQYF
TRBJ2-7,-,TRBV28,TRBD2,TGTGCCAGCAGTAAACGAGCGGGAGGGCCACACGAGCAGTACTTC,CASSKRAGGPHEQYF
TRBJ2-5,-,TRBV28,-,TGTGCCGTGGCAGGCGTAGAGACCCAGTACTTC,CAVAGVETQYF
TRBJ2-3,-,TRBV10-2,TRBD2,TGCGCCAGCACTACTAGCGGGAGAACAGATACGCAGTATTTT,CASTTSGRTDTQYF
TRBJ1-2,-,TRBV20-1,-,TGCAGTGCTCTCCGCGGCTATGGCTACACCTTC,CSALRGYGYTF
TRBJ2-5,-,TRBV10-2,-,TGCGCCAGCAGTGGGGGACCCACGTACCAGTACTTC,CASSGGPTYQYF
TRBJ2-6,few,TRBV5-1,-,TGCGCCAGCAGCTTGGCGGAAGGGGCTGGGGCCAACGTCCTGACTTTC,CASSLAEGAGANVLTF
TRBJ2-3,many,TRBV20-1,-,TGCAGTGCCCGGCCGGATACGCAGTATTTT,CSARPDTQYF
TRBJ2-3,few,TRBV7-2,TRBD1,TGTGCCAGCAGCCTTAGCCCACCTGGGACAGCCGATACGCAGTATTTT,CASSLSPPGTADTQYF
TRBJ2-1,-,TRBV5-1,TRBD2,TGCGCCAGCAGCTTCCAACTGACTAGCGGGATGTTGACTGAGCAGTTCTTC,CASSFQLTSGMLTEQFF
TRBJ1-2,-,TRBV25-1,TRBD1,TGTGCCAGCAGTCCGGGACAGACTAACTATGGCTACACCTTC,CASSPGQTNYGYTF
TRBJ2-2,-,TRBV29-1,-,TGCAGCGTTGTAGGGGGGCAGAGCACCGGGGAGCTGTTTTTT,CSVVGGQSTGELFF
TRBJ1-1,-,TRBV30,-,TGTGCCTGGAGTGTAGGGCACCTTTCCACTGAAGCTTTCTTT,CAWSVGHLSTEAFF
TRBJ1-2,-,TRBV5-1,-,TGCGCCAGCAGCTTGAACTTAAACAGTGGCTACACCTTC,CASSLNLNSGYTF
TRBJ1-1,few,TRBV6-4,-,TGTGCCAGCAGTGACGCGTTCGGCACTGAAGCTTTCTTT,CASSDAFGTEAFF
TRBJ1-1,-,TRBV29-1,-,TGCAGCGTTGAAGGCCGGAATGGGCAGGGAAGGGCTTTCTTT,CSVEGRNGQGRAFF
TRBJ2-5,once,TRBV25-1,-,TGTGCCAGCAGTGCACAAGAGACCCAGTACTTC,CASSAQETQYF
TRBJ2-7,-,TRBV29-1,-,TGCAGCGTCACCGACACCTACGAGCAGTACTTC,CSVTDTYEQYF
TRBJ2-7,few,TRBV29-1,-,TGCAGCGTCCCGACACCACGCTCCTACGAGCAGTACTTC,CSVPTPRSYEQYF
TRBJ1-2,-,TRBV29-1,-,TGCAGCGCCCTACATGGGGCGGACTATGGCTACACCTTC,CSALHGADYGYTF
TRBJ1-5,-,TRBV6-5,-,TGTGCCACCCAAAGGGGAACCAATCAGCCCCAGCATTTT,CATQRGTNQPQHF
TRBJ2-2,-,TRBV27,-,TGTGCCAGCAGTCCACGAAACACCGGGGAGCTGTTTTTT,CASSPRNTGELFF
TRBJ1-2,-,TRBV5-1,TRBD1,TGCGCCAGCAGCTTGGCTACAGGGGAAAACTATGGCTACACCTTC,CASSLATGENYGYTF
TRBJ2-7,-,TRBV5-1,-,TGCGCCAGCAGCTTGGGAGGGGTAAGCTACGAGCAGTACTTC,CASSLGGVSYEQYF
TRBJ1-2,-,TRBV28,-,TGTGCCAGCAGTTTCGTAGGGGGTCCTCGGGGCTACACCTTC,CASSFVGGPRGYTF
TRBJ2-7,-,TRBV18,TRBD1,TGTGCCAGCTCACTTTTGGGGACAGGGCTCGAGCAGTACTTC,CASSLLGTGLEQYF
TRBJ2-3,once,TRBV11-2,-,TGTGCCAGCAGCTTCCTCGGGACACCTGGGTCGGCGCAGTATTTT,CASSFLGTPGSAQYF
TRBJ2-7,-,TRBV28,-,TGTGCCAGCAGCCCCGACCCGTACGAGCAGTACTTC,CASSPDPYEQYF
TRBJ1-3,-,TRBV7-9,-,TGTGCCAGCAGCCCCTCCGTTCCCTCTGGAAACACCATATATTTT,CASSPSVPSGNTIYF
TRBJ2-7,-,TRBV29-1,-,TGCAGCGTTGATGGGGGAGTAGGCTACGAGCAGTACTTC,CSVDGGVGYEQYF
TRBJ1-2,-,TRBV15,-,TGTGCCACCAGCAGAACTAGACAGAACTATGGCTACACCTTC,CATSRTRQNYGYTF
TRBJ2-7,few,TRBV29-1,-,TGCAGCGTTGACGAATTCTACGAGCAGTACTTC,CSVDEFYEQYF
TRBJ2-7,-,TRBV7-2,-,TGTGCCAGCAGCTTAGACTCGACGGGGCTCTACGAGCAGTACTTC,CASSLDSTGLYEQYF